This T cell receptor beta chain was documented in a study of shared clonotypes between healthy human individuals. Germline CDR1 reads SGHTA; CDR2 reads FQGNSA. The CDR3 totals 14 residues. In the original analysis: From ImmunoSEQ came sequences covering only the junction and carrying no quality scores, so filtering differed. Libraries were prepared by immunoSEQ multiplex PCR; TCRdb keeps only in-frame clonotypes and omits some of them. V and J calls plus clone size are reproduced from that table; the DNA served to infer D and trimming. Among 700,000 or so clones listed, 72% were seen once. The sample taken for sequencing was memory CD4+ T cells sorted from blood. The subset here: CD45RA-negative fraction. This sequence was found in a young woman in good health. The chain is built from TRBV7-2 and TRBJ2-5; 9 bases line up with TRBD2. The DNA end is a closer match to TRBJ2-7, so the J assignment may be wrong. The CDR3 spells CASSPQREVYEQYF. In DNA form, the CDR3 reads TGTGCCAGCAGCCCGCAGCGGGAGGTATACGAGCAGTACTTC.